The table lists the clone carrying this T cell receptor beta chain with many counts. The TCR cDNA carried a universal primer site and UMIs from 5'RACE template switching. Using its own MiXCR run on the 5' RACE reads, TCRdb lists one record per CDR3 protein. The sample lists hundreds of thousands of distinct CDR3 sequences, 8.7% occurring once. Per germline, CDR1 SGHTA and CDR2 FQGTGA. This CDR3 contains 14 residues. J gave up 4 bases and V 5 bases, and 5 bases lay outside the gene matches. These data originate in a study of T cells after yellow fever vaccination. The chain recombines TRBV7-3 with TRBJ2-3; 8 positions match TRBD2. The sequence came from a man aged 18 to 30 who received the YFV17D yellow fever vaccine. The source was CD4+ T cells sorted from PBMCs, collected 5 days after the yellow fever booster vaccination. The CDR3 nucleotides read TGTGCCAGCAGCCTACCGGGGGGGTCAGATACGCAGTATTTT. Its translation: CASSLPGGSDTQYF. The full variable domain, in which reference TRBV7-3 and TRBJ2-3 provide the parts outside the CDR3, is GAGVSQTPSNKVTEKGKYVELRCDPISGHTALYWYRQSLGQGPEFLIYFQGTGAADDSGLPNDRFFAVRPEGSVSTLKIQRTERGDSAVYLCASSLPGGSDTQYFGPGTRLTVL.